This T cell receptor beta chain comes out of a study of metastatic and nonmetastatic thyroid tumors. This clone appeared many times. The germline CDR1 and CDR2 sequences are LGHNA and YNFKEQ. The CDR3 contains 13 residues. Deletions cut 5 bases from V and 1 base from J, with 8 bases between. Nobody among the patients had been given any treatment before thyroid surgery. TCRdb reanalyzed the PCR reads via MiXCR. Of over 70,000 clones in the sample, around 20% were seen once. The chain has TRBV4-2 and TRBJ2-5; D is undetermined. Sequencing input: blood. This clonotype was obtained from a female donor with papillary thyroid cancer or a benign thyroid nodule (not recorded which). Some clones in this sample may be carry-over from other donors' samples. CDR3 sequence (DNA): TGTGCCAGCAGCGCGGAGAGCCAAGAGACCCAGTACTTC. Residues: CASSAESQETQYF.